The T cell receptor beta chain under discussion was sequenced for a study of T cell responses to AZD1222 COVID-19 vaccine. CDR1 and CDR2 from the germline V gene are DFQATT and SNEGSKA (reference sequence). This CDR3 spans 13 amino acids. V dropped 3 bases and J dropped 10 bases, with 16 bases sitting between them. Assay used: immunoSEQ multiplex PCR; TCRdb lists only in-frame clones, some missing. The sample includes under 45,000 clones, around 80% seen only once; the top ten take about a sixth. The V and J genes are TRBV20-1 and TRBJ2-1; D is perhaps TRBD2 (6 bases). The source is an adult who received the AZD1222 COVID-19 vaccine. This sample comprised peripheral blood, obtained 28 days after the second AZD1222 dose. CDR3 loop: CSASPGGRKEQFF. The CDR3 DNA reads TGCAGTGCTAGTCCTGGGGGGAGGAAGGAGCAGTTCTTC.